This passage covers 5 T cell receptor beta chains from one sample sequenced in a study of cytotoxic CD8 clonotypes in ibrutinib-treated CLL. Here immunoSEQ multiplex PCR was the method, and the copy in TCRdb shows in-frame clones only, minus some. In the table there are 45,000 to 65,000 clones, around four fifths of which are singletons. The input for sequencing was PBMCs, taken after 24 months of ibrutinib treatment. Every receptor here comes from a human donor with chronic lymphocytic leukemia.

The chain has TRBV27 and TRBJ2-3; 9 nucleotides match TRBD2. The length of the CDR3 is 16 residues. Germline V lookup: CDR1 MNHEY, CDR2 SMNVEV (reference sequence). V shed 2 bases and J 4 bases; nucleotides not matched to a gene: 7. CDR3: CASSLIAGAPADTQYF. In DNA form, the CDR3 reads TGTGCCAGCAGTTTAATAGCGGGAGCCCCCGCAGATACGCAGTATTTT.

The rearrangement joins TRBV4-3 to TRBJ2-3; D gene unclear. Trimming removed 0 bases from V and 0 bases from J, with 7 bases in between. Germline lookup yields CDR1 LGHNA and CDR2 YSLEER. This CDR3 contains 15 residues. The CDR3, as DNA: TGCGCCAGCAGCCAAGATTCAATTAGCACAGATACGCAGTATTTT. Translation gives CASSQDSISTDTQYF.

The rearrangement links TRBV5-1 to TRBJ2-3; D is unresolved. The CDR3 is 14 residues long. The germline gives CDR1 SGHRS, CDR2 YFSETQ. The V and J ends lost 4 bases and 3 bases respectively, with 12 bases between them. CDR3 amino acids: CASSRRMDTDTQYF. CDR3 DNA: TGCGCCAGCAGCCGGCGAATGGATACAGATACGCAGTATTTT.

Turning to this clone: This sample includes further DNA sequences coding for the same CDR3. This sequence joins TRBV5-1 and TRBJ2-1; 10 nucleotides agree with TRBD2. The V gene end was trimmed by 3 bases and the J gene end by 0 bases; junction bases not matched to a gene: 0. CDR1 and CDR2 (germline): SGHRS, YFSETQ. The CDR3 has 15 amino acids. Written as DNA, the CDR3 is TGCGCCAGCAGCTCTAGCGGGAGCTCCTACAATGAGCAGTTCTTC. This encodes CASSSSGSSYNEQFF.

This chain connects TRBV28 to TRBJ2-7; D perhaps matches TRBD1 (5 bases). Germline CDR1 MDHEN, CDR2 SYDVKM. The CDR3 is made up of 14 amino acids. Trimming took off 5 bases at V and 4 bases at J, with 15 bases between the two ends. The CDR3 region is CASSPTKQVYEQYF. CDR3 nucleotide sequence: TGTGCCAGCAGTCCTACAAAACAGGTTTACGAGCAGTACTTC.